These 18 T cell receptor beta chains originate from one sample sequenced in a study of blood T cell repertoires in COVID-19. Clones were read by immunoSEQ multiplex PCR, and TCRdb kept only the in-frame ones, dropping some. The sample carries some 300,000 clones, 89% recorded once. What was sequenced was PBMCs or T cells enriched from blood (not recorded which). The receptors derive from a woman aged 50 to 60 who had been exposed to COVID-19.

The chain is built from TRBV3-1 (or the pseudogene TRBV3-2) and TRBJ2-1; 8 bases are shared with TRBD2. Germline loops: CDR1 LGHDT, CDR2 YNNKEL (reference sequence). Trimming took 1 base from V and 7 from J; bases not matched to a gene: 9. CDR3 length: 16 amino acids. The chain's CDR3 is CASSQARGGQRNEQFF. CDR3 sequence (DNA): TGTGCCAGCAGCCAAGCCCGGGGGGGCCAAAGAAATGAGCAGTTCTTC.

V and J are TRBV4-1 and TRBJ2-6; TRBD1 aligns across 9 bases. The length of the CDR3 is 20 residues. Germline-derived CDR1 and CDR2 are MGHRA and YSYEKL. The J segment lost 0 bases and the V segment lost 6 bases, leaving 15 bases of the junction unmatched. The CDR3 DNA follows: TGCGCCAGCAGACACCCCGGTGTTACAGGGGGCGCCTCTGGGGCCAACGTCCTGACTTTC. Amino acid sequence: CASRHPGVTGGASGANVLTF.

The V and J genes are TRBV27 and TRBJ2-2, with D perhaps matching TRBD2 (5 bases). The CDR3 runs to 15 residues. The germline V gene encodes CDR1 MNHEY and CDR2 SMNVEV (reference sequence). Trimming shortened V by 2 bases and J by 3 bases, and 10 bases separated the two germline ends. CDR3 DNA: TGTGCCAGCAGTTTAGGACTGTCATACACCGGGGAGCTGTTTTTT. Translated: CASSLGLSYTGELFF.

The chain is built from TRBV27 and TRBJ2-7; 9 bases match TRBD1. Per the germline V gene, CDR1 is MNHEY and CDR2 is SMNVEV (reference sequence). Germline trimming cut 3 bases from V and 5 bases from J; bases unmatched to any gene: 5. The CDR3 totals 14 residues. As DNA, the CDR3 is TGTGCCAGCAGTTTCTGGGACAGGGCTGACGAGCAGTACTTC. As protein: CASSFWDRADEQYF.

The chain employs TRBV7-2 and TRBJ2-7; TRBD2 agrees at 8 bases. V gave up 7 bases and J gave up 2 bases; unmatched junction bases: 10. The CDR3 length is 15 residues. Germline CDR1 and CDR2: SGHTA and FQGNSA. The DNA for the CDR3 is TGTGCCAGCAACACCGGGGCGGGGGGCCCCTACGAGCAGTACTTC. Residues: CASNTGAGGPYEQYF.

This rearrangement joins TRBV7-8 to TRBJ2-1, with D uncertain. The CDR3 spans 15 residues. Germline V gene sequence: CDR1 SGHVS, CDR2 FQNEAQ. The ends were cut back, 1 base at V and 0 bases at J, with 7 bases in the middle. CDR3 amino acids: CASSLGSGSYNEQFF. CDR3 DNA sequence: TGTGCCAGCAGCTTAGGGTCAGGCTCCTACAATGAGCAGTTCTTC.

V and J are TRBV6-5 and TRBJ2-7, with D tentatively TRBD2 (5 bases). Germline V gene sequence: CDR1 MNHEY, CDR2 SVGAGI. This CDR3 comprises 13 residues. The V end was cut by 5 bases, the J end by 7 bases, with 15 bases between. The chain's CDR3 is CASSKDGIREQYF. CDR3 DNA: TGTGCCAGCAGTAAGGACGGGATTCGAGAGCAGTACTTC.

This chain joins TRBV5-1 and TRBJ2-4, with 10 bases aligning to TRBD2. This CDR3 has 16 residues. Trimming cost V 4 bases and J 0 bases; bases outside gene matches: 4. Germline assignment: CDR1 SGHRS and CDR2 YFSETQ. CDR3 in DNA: TGCGCCAGCAGCGTTAGCGGGGGGACAGCCAAAAACATTCAGTACTTC. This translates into CASSVSGGTAKNIQYF.

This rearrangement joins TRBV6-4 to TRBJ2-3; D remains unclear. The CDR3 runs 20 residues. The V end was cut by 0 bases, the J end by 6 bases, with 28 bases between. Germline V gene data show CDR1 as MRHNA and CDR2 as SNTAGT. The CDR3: CASSDSICEISLGVPDTQYF. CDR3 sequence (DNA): TGTGCCAGCAGTGACTCGATTTGCGAAATATCACTCGGAGTCCCCGATACGCAGTATTTT.

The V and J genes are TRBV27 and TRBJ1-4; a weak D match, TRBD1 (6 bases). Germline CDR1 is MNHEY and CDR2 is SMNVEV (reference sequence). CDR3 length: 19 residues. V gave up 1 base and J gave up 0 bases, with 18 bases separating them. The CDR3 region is CASSLFWDTGRATNEKLFF. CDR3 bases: TGTGCCAGCAGTTTATTCTGGGACACCGGAAGGGCAACTAATGAAAAACTGTTTTTT.

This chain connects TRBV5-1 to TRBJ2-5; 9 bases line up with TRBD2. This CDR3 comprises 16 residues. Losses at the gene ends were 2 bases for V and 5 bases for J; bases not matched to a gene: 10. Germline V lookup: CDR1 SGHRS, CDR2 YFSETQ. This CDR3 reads CASSFGPISGGETQYF. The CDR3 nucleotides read TGCGCCAGCAGCTTTGGCCCCATTAGCGGGGGTGAGACCCAGTACTTC.

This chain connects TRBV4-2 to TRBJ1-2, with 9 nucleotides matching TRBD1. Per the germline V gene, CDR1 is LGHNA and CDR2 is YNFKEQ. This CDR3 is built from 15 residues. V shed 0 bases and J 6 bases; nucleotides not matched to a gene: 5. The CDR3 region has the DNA TGTGCCAGCAGCCAAGATGGACAGGGGTCGGATGGCTACACCTTC. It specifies CASSQDGQGSDGYTF.

The CDR3, as DNA: TGTGCCAGCAGCGTCAGGGAGACCCAGTACTTC. Protein: CASSVRETQYF. V gene TRBV12-3 or TRBV12-4 combines with J gene TRBJ2-5, with D hard to call. CDR3 length: 11 amino acids. The V end lost 6 bases, the J end lost 5 bases, and 7 bases lay between the germline ends.

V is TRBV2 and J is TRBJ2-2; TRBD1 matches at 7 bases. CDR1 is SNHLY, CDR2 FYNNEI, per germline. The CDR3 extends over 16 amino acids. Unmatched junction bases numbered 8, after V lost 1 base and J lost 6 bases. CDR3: CASSEVGRGFAGELFF. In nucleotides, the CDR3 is TGTGCCAGCAGTGAAGTGGGCAGGGGGTTTGCCGGGGAGCTGTTTTTT. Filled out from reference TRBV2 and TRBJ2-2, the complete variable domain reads EPEVTQTPSHQVTQMGQEVILRCVPISNHLYFYWYRQILGQKVEFLVSFYNNEISEKSEIFDDQFSVERPDGSNFTLKIRSTKLEDSAMYFCASSEVGRGFAGELFFGEGSRLTVL.

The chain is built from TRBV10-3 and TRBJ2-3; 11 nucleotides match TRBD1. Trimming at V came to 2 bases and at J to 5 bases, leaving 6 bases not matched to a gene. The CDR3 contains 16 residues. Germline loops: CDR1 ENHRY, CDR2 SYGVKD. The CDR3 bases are TGTGCCATCAGTGAGACGGGGACAGGGGGTGAAGATACGCAGTATTTT. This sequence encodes CAISETGTGGEDTQYF.

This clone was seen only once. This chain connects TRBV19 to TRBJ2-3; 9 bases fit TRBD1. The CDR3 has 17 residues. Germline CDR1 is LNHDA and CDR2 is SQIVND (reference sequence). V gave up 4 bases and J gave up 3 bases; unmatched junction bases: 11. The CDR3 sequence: CASSTAIGQGMTDTQYF. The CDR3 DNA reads TGTGCCAGTAGTACCGCCATCGGACAGGGGATGACAGATACGCAGTATTTT.

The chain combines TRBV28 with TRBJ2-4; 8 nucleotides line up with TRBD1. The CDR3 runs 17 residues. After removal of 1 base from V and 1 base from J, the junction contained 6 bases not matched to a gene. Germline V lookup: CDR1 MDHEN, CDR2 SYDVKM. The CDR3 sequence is CASSLSPQGAAKNIQYF. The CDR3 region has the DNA TGTGCCAGCAGTTTATCCCCCCAGGGGGCGGCCAAAAACATTCAGTACTTC. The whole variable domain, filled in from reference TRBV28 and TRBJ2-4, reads DVKVTQSSRYLVKRTGEKVFLECVQDMDHENMFWYRQDPGLGLRLIYFSYDVKMKEKGDIPEGYSVSREKKERFSLILESASTNQTSMYLCASSLSPQGAAKNIQYFGAGTRLSVL.

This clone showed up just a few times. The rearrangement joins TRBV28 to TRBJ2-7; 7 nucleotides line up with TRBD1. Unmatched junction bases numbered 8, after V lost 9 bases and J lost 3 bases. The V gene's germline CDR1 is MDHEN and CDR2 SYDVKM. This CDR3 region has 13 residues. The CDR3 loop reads CASRNRGSYEQYF. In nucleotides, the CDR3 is TGTGCCAGTCGAAACAGGGGCAGCTACGAGCAGTACTTC.